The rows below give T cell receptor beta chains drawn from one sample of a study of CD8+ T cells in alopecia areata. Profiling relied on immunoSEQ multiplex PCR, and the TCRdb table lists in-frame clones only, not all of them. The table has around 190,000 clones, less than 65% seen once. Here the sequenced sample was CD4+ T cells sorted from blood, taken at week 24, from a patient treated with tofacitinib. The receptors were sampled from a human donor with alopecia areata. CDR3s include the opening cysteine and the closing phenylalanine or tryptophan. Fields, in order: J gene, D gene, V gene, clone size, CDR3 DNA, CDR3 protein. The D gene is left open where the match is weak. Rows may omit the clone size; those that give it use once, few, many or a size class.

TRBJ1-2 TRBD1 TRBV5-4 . TGTGCCAGCAGGGGGGTTTCGGGACAGGGAAACTATGGCTACACCTTC CASRGVSGQGNYGYTF
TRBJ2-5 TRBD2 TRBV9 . TGTGCCAGCAGCGTAGTGGCGGGGGGAGAGACCCAGTACTTC CASSVVAGGETQYF
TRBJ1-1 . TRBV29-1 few TGCAGCGTTGGAGTGGGTGGGACGAACACTGAAGCTTTCTTT CSVGVGGTNTEAFF
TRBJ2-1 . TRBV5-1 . TGCGCCAGCAGCCAGCGACCCATCGGGGAGCAGTTCTTC CASSQRPIGEQFF
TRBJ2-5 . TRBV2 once TGTGCCAGCAATCCAGAGGGCATACCTCCAGAGACCCAGTACTTC CASNPEGIPPETQYF
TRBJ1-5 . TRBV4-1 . TGCGCCAGCAGCCAAGATTTTGGGGGCAATCAGCCCCAGCATTTT CASSQDFGGNQPQHF
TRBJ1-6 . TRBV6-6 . TGTGCCAGCAGTTACCAACCCAATTCACCCCTCCACTTT CASSYQPNSPLHF
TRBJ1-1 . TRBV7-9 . TGTGCCAGCAGCTTAATGGGAGTCACTGAAGCTTTCTTT CASSLMGVTEAFF
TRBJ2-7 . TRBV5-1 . TGCGCCAGCAGCTTGATGCTAGGGGACCCCCTCGAGCAGTACTTC CASSLMLGDPLEQYF
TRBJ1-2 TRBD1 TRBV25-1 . TGTGCCAGCACTCCCGGGACAGGGGGACCTACTAACTATGGCTACACCTTC CASTPGTGGPTNYGYTF
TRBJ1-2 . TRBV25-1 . TGTGCCAGCAGTCCGGGGTATGGCTACACCTTC CASSPGYGYTF
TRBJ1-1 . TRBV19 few TGTGCCAGTAGTTACTACATGAACACTGAAGCTTTCTTT CASSYYMNTEAFF
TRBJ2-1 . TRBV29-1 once TGCAGCGTGGTTAGACAAAAGGAGGACAATGAGCAGTTCTTC CSVVRQKEDNEQFF
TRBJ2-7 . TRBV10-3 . TGTGCCATCAGTGAAGCACAGGGACCCTACGAGCAGTACTTC CAISEAQGPYEQYF
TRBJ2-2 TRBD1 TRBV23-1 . TGCGCCAGCAGTCATAAGAGACAGGGGGATAACAACGGGGAGCTGTTTTTT CASSHKRQGDNNGELFF
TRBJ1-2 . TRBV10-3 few TGTGCCATCAGTGGAGGGGGTAACTATGGCTACACCTTC CAISGGGNYGYTF
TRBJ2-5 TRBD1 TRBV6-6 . TGTGCCAGCAGAAAGGACAGGTTGGAGACCCAGTACTTC CASRKDRLETQYF
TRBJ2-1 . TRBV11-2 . TGTGCCAGCAGCTCCGAGGGTTGGTACAATGAGCAGTTCTTC CASSSEGWYNEQFF
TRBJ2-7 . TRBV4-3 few TGCGCCAGCAGCCAAGAAGGAGGGTTTCCTTACGAGCAGTACTTC CASSQEGGFPYEQYF
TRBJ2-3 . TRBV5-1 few TGCGCCAGCAGCCTCGAACGAGCGACAGATACGCAGTATTTT CASSLERATDTQYF
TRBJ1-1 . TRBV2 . TGTGCCAGCAGTTCCCAGGGGACTACTGAAGCTTTCTTT CASSSQGTTEAFF
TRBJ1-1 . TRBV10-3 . TGTGCCATCAATTCCGCGGGGACTGAAGCTTTCTTT CAINSAGTEAFF
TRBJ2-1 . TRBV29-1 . TGCAGCGTTGCAGACAGGAGGAAATACAATGAGCAGTTCTTC CSVADRRKYNEQFF
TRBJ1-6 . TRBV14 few TGTGCCAGCAGCCAAGAGAGTAAGAATTCACCCCTCCACTTT CASSQESKNSPLHF
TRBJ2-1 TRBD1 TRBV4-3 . TGCGCCAGCAGCCAAGTTAGGACAGGGATACTCAATGAGCAGTTCTTC CASSQVRTGILNEQFF
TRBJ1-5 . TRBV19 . TGTGCCAGCCCGGGGACCGGAAGGCGCCCGAATCAGCCCCAGCATTTT CASPGTGRRPNQPQHF